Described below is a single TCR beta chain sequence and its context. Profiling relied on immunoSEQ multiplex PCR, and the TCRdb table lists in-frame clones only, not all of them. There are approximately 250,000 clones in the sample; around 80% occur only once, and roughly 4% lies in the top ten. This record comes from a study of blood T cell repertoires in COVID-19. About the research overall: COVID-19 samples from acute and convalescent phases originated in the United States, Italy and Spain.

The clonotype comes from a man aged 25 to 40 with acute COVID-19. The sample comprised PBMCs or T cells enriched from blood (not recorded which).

CDR3 nucleotides: TGTGCCAGCAGCCAACGGACAGGGGGCGGAGATACGCAGTATTTT. This encodes CASSQRTGGGDTQYF. The chain employs TRBV14 and TRBJ2-3; 11 bases match TRBD1. The CDR3 extends over 15 amino acids. V lost 2 bases, J lost 5 bases, and 3 bases stayed unmatched. Germline V gene lookup returns CDR1 SGHDN and CDR2 FVKESK.